Following are 11 T cell receptor beta chains from one sample sequenced in a study of Graves' ophthalmopathy and Graves' hyperthyroidism. RNA transcripts served as template for amplifying TCR beta CDR3 sequences. After a first-round RT-PCR with HTBI primers, a second-round multiplex PCR was run. TCRdb recomputed calls from the multiplex PCR reads with MiXCR, one row per CDR3 protein. The sample has 500,000 to 700,000 distinct CDR3 sequences, about a fifth seen once. The sequenced sample was peripheral blood. Receptors originate from a woman aged 18-29 years with stable Graves' hyperthyroidism. Some clones in this sample may be carry-over from other donors' samples.

In this sample, this clonotype turned up a few times. The V and J genes are TRBV7-2 and TRBJ2-5; TRBD1 or TRBD2 may be the D gene (5 bases each). Germline CDR1 is SGHTA and CDR2 is FQGNSA. V lost 5 bases and J 5 bases, leaving 18 bases between the germline ends. There are 15 residues in the CDR3. The CDR3 DNA follows: TGTGCCAGCAGCCTTTTCGGGGAGAAGGGGGAGACCCAGTACTTC. Amino acids: CASSLFGEKGETQYF.

This clonotype was seen many times. The V gene is TRBV7-6, the J gene TRBJ1-1; D might be TRBD1 (6 bases). CDR3 length: 15 residues. Germline V gene lookup returns CDR1 SGHVS and CDR2 FNYEAQ. V was cut by 1 base and J by 0 bases, with 9 bases left in between. The CDR3 DNA reads TGTGCCAGCAGCTTAGGGACAGATCTGAACACTGAAGCTTTCTTT. This gives the protein CASSLGTDLNTEAFF.

With regard to this clonotype: A much larger clone is a single base away; this may be a read error. The chain recombines TRBV11-2 with TRBJ2-7; 9 bases map to TRBD1. The CDR3 runs to 16 residues. Germline V gene lookup returns CDR1 SGHAT and CDR2 FQNNGV. CDR3 DNA sequence: TGTGCCAGCGGCTTAGTCGGGACAGGGAGCCTCTACGAGCAGTACTTC. This codes for CASGLVGTGSLYEQYF.

There are many counts of this clonotype. The chain couples TRBV7-9 to TRBJ2-3, with D unclear. V was trimmed by 1 base and J by 6 bases, leaving 5 bases between them. Germline CDR1 is SEHNR and CDR2 is FQNEAQ (reference sequence). The CDR3 loop spans 12 amino acids. This chain's CDR3 is CASSLGRDTQYF. The CDR3 coding sequence is TGTGCCAGCAGCTTAGGAAGGGATACGCAGTATTTT.

This clonotype was picked up many times. The chain links TRBV20-1 to TRBJ1-5, with no clear D. This CDR3 has 13 amino acids. The germline V gene has CDR1 DFQATT and CDR2 SNEGSKA (reference sequence). The ends were cut back, 1 base at V and 7 bases at J, with 11 bases in the middle. CDR3 in amino acids: CSARASVVQPQHF. CDR3 nucleotides: TGCAGTGCTAGAGCCTCAGTGGTACAGCCCCAGCATTTT.

This chain uses TRBV6-1 with TRBJ1-1; D is unresolved. Trimming removed 5 bases from V and 3 bases from J, with 10 bases in between. The germline V gene has CDR1 MNHNS and CDR2 SASEGT. This CDR3 has 13 amino acids. CDR3 nucleotides: TGTGCCAGCAGTCCAGCCTCCGACACTGAAGCTTTCTTT. Amino acid sequence: CASSPASDTEAFF.

This clonotype was seen many times. DNA for the CDR3: TGTGCCAGCAGCCAAGCTTTCGGGACTAGCGGCTACGAGCAGTACTTC. It is translated as CASSQAFGTSGYEQYF. This rearrangement joins TRBV4-2 to TRBJ2-7; 11 positions match TRBD2. This CDR3 region has 16 residues. CDR1 and CDR2 (germline): LGHNA, YNFKEQ. V was pared by 1 base and J by 3 bases, with 5 bases of the junction left unmatched.

This clonotype was observed at least ten times. V gene TRBV4-1 combines with J gene TRBJ1-2, with a weak D call TRBD1 (6 bases). Germline CDR1 is MGHRA and CDR2 is YSYEKL. Deletions cut 3 bases from V and 6 bases from J, with 11 bases between. CDR3 length: 13 residues. The CDR3 protein is CASSHPRTDGYTF. DNA of the CDR3: TGCGCCAGCAGCCATCCTAGGACAGATGGCTACACCTTC.

This clonotype was recorded many times. The V and J genes are TRBV19 and TRBJ2-7; 8 bases are a match to TRBD2. Germline CDR1 is LNHDA and CDR2 is SQIVND (reference sequence). The trim removed 5 bases at V and 3 bases at J, leaving 9 bases unmatched. The CDR3 is 15 residues long. The CDR3 sequence: CASSLLAEGGYEQYF. For the CDR3, the DNA is TGTGCCAGTAGTCTACTAGCGGAGGGGGGCTACGAGCAGTACTTC.

This clonotype was detected many times. V usage is TRBV6-2 or TRBV6-3 and J usage is TRBJ1-5; D is uncertain. Looked up from germline, CDR1 is MNHEY and CDR2 is SVGEGT. This CDR3 has 15 amino acids. V lost 2 bases and J 2 bases, leaving 10 bases between the germline ends. CDR3 in amino acids: CASSYRLFGNQPQHF. The CDR3 DNA reads as TGTGCCAGCAGTTACAGGCTGTTTGGCAATCAGCCCCAGCATTTT.

The chain carries TRBV28 and TRBJ1-5; D is unresolved. The V gene's germline CDR1 is MDHEN and CDR2 SYDVKM. The V end lost 5 bases, the J end lost 4 bases, and 21 bases lay between the germline ends. The CDR3 is 17 amino acids. The DNA of the CDR3 is TGTGCCAGCAGTATCCCGGGCCGCGTCCGACGGAATCAGCCCCAGCATTTT. Translation gives CASSIPGRVRRNQPQHF.